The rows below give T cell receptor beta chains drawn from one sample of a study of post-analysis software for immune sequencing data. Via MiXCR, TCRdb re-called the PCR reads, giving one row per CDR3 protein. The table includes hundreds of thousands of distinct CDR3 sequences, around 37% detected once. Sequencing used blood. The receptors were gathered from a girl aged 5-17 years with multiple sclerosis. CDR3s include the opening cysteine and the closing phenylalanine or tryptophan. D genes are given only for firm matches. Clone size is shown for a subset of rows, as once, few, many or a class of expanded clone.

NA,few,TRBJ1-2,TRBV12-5,TGTGCTAGTGGTTTGGCTGCCTATGGCTACACCTTC,CASGLAAYGYTF
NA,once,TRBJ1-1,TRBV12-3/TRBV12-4,TGTGCCAGCAGTTACCACCGACGTGAAGCTTTCTTT,CASSYHRREAFF
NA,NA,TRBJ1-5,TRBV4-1,TGCGCCAGCAGCCAAGAGGCCCGGGGAGGGCAGCCCCAGCATTTT,CASSQEARGGQPQHF
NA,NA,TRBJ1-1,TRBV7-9,TGTGCCAGCAGCTTCCCCGGGGGGACTGAAGCTTTCTTT,CASSFPGGTEAFF
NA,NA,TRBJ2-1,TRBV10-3,TGTGCCATCAGTGCGGGCGCGGGCGGTTACAATGAGCGGTTCTTC,CAISAGAGGYNERFF
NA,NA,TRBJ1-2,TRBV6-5,TGTGCCAGCACCCGAGGGATTTACTATGGCTACACCTTC,CASTRGIYYGYTF
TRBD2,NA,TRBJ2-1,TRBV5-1,TGCGCCAGCAGCCCGGGGACTAGCGGGACTTACAATGAGCAGTTCTTC,CASSPGTSGTYNEQFF
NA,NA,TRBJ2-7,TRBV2,TGTGCCAGCACCGTATCGGACATCCACTACGAGCAGTACTTC,CASTVSDIHYEQYF
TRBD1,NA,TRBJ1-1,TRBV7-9,TGTGCCAGCAGCATGGGACAGGGGAACACTGAAGCTTTCTTT,CASSMGQGNTEAFF
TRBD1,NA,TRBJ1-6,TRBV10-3,TGTGCCATCGGACCGGGACAGGGGAGCGGGGCCCTCCACTTT,CAIGPGQGSGALHF
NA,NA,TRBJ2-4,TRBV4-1,TGCGCCAGCAGCCAACTACAGTACAGTAAAAACATTCAGTACTTC,CASSQLQYSKNIQYF
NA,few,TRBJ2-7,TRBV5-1,TGCGCCAGCAGCCCCGGGGACTACGAGCAGTACTTC,CASSPGDYEQYF
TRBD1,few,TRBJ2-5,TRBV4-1,TGCGCCAGCAGCCAACTACAGGGGGTAGAGACCCAGTACTTC,CASSQLQGVETQYF
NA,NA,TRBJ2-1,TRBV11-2,TGTGCCAGCAGCCCTGTACATACCGGACAGCGAGCTAATGAGCAGTTCTTC,CASSPVHTGQRANEQFF
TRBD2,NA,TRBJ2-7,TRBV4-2,TGTGCCAGCAGCCAGGGATCCAGCGGGGGCCTCTCCTACGAGCAGTACTTC,CASSQGSSGGLSYEQYF
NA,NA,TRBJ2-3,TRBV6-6,TGTGCCAGCAGTCGGGACGCGACAGATACGCAGTATTTT,CASSRDATDTQYF
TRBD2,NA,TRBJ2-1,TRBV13,TGTGCCAGCAGCTTAAAGGCGAGGCTAGCGGGGGCCGGTTCAAATGAGCAGTTCTTC,CASSLKARLAGAGSNEQFF
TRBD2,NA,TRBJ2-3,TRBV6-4,TGTGCCAGCATATCCCTTGCGGGGGTTAGCACAGATACGCAGTATTTT,CASISLAGVSTDTQYF
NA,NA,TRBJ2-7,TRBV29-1,TGCAGCGTTCAGGACAGTCGTACTCCCTACGAGCAGTACTTC,CSVQDSRTPYEQYF
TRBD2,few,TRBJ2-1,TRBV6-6,TGTGCCAGCAGTTACTCCGGGAGGCGGGGGGGCGGCAATGAGCAGTTCTTC,CASSYSGRRGGGNEQFF
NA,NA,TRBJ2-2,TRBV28,TGTGCCAGCTTCCTCAGCGGCGGGGAGCTGTTTTTT,CASFLSGGELFF
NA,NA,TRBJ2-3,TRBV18,TGTGCCAGCTCACCACCGCGAGGCCTGCCAACAGATACGCAGTATTTT,CASSPPRGLPTDTQYF
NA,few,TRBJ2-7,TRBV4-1,TGCGCCAGCAGCCACCCGGACAGACTTATAACATACGAGCAGTACTTC,CASSHPDRLITYEQYF
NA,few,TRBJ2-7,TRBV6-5,TGTGCCAGCAGTTACTCGAGTATTGACGAGCAGTACTTC,CASSYSSIDEQYF
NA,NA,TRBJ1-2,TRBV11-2,TGTGCCAGCAGCTTAGAAGGGGTAGGAAGAAACTATGGCTACACCTTC,CASSLEGVGRNYGYTF
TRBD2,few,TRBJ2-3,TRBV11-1,TGTGCCAGCAGCTTCCCGGGGACTAGCGACACAGATACGCAGTATTTT,CASSFPGTSDTDTQYF
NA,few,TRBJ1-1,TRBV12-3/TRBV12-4,TGTGCCAGCAGTTTTACAGGGCCGAACACTGAAGCTTTCTTT,CASSFTGPNTEAFF
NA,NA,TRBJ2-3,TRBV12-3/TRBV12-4,TGTGCCAGCAGTTTGGTTACTCTCACAGATACGCAGTATTTT,CASSLVTLTDTQYF
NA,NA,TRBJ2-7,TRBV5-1,TGCGCCAGCAGCCCTGGGGGTCGGAACTCCTACGAGCAGTACTTC,CASSPGGRNSYEQYF
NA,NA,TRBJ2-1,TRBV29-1,TGCAGCGCCACCCTGAGGGCACCGGCAGGTGTTAACAATGAGCAGTTCTTC,CSATLRAPAGVNNEQFF
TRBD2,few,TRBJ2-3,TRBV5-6,TGTGCCAGCAGCTCCCGGGACTACCTAGATACGCAGTATTTT,CASSSRDYLDTQYF